These 29 T cell receptor beta chains were all obtained from the same sample, sequenced in a study of blood T cell repertoires in COVID-19. This table comes from immunoSEQ multiplex PCR, and its TCRdb copy is limited to in-frame clones, with some not included. The table lists over 150,000 clones, 80% to 90% of them singletons. Sequencing was carried out using peripheral blood. The receptors originated from a man between 18 and 29 years old who had recovered from COVID-19.

The chain has TRBV2 and TRBJ2-7, with 9 bases matching TRBD1. CDR3 length: 14 residues. Trimming at V came to 8 bases and at J to 4 bases, leaving 9 bases not matched to a gene. Germline V gene data show CDR1 as SNHLY and CDR2 as FYNNEI. CDR3 residues: CASRNRGQNYEQYF. The CDR3 region has the DNA TGTGCCAGCCGAAACAGGGGGCAAAATTACGAGCAGTACTTC.

This chain connects TRBV28 to TRBJ1-5; weak D call: TRBD1 (5 bases). V dropped 6 bases and J dropped 1 base, with 10 bases sitting between them. Germline values: CDR1 MDHEN, CDR2 SYDVKM. This CDR3 spans 14 amino acids. CDR3 DNA: TGTGCCAGCAGCCGCGGGGGGAGCAATCAGCCCCAGCATTTT. Translation: CASSRGGSNQPQHF. Together with reference TRBV28 and TRBJ1-5, the CDR3 gives the full variable domain: DVKVTQSSRYLVKRTGEKVFLECVQDMDHENMFWYRQDPGLGLRLIYFSYDVKMKEKGDIPEGYSVSREKKERFSLILESASTNQTSMYLCASSRGGSNQPQHFGDGTRLSIL.

The chain joins TRBV5-1 to TRBJ2-1; TRBD1 aligns across 7 bases. Germline lookup yields CDR1 SGHRS and CDR2 YFSETQ. CDR3 size: 15 residues. The J segment lost 3 bases and the V segment lost 0 bases, leaving 3 bases of the junction unmatched. The CDR3 DNA is TGCGCCAGCAGCTTGGAGGGGGCCAACTACAATGAGCAGTTCTTC. Translating it yields CASSLEGANYNEQFF. Combining the CDR3 with reference TRBV5-1 and TRBJ2-1 gives the whole variable domain KAGVTQTPRYLIKTRGQQVTLSCSPISGHRSVSWYQQTPGQGLQFLFEYFSETQRNKGNFPGRFSGRQFSNSRSEMNVSTLELGDSALYLCASSLEGANYNEQFFGPGTRLTVL.

The chain has TRBV11-3 and TRBJ2-5; 10 bases are shared with TRBD2. V was pared by 4 bases and J by 5 bases, with 4 bases of the junction left unmatched. This CDR3 is built from 14 residues. The germline V gene encodes CDR1 SGHNT and CDR2 YENEEA. Here the CDR3 DNA reads TGTGCCAGCAGCTCTAGCGGGAGTGGTGAGACCCAGTACTTC. Translated: CASSSSGSGETQYF.

The genes are TRBV6-5 and TRBJ1-2; 8 nucleotides align to TRBD1. V lost 8 bases to trimming and J lost 7 bases; unmatched junction nucleotides: 12. Germline loops: CDR1 MNHEY, CDR2 SVGAGI. The CDR3 totals 14 residues. The CDR3 spells CASFSPRGRSGYTF. The CDR3 DNA is TGTGCCAGCTTTTCCCCCAGGGGGCGGAGTGGCTACACCTTC.

The J gene is TRBJ2-3, the V gene TRBV7-2; 9 positions match TRBD2. The ends lost 2 bases at V and 2 bases at J; junction bases unmatched: 5. Germline values: CDR1 SGHTA, CDR2 FQGNSA. The CDR3 runs 16 residues. The CDR3 DNA reads TGTGCCAGCAGCTTACCGCTAGCGGGATACACAGATACGCAGTATTTT. It encodes CASSLPLAGYTDTQYF.

This chain joins TRBV27 and TRBJ2-2, with 13 bases that match TRBD2. Per the germline V gene, CDR1 is MNHEY and CDR2 is SMNVEV (reference sequence). The CDR3 contains 17 residues. The V gene end was trimmed by 7 bases and the J gene end by 4 bases; junction bases not matched to a gene: 9. The DNA for the CDR3 is TGTGCCAGCAAACCCGGACTAGCGGGAGTGCTCACCGGGGAGCTGTTTTTT. It yields the protein CASKPGLAGVLTGELFF.

J is TRBJ1-2 and V is TRBV9; no clear D. This CDR3 is built from 15 residues. Germline CDR1 and CDR2: SGDLS and YYNGEE. Trimming removed 0 bases at V and 8 bases at J, with 17 bases between. The CDR3 loop reads CASSVDGGNPWGYTF. Here the CDR3 DNA reads TGTGCCAGCAGCGTAGATGGCGGGAATCCTTGGGGCTACACCTTC.

J is TRBJ2-2 and V is TRBV5-1; 7 bases are a match to TRBD1. The germline V gene encodes CDR1 SGHRS and CDR2 YFSETQ. The V segment lost 4 bases and the J segment 2 bases; nucleotides outside the gene matches: 5. The CDR3 covers 15 residues. DNA of the CDR3: TGCGCCAGCAGCCTACAGGGGTCAAACACCGGGGAGCTGTTTTTT. It encodes CASSLQGSNTGELFF.

The chain employs TRBV4-3 and TRBJ2-2, with 7 bases aligning to TRBD1. J lost 0 bases, V lost 6 bases, and 4 bases had no gene match. Germline V gene data show CDR1 as LGHNA and CDR2 as YSLEER. The CDR3 contains 15 residues. CDR3 region: CASRPGTANTGELFF. DNA for the CDR3: TGCGCCAGCAGACCCGGGACAGCGAACACCGGGGAGCTGTTTTTT.

This clone was seen a handful of times. The V and J genes are TRBV7-2 and TRBJ2-7; D is perhaps TRBD2 (5 bases). Germline CDR1 and CDR2: SGHTA and FQGNSA. With 5 bases removed from V and 2 bases from J, the gap between germline ends came to 13 bases. The CDR3 spans 14 residues. CDR3 residues: CASSPTPAAYEQYF. The CDR3 DNA is TGTGCCAGCAGCCCCACCCCAGCGGCCTACGAGCAGTACTTC.

The V and J genes are TRBV5-1 and TRBJ2-1, with TRBD2 identical over 9 bases. CDR1 and CDR2 (germline): SGHRS, YFSETQ. The CDR3 loop spans 15 amino acids. Germline trimming cut 4 bases from V and 3 bases from J; bases unmatched to any gene: 5. Written as DNA, the CDR3 is TGCGCCAGCAGCACGAGCGGGAGGTTCTACAATGAGCAGTTCTTC. This codes for CASSTSGRFYNEQFF.

The chain uses TRBV4-1 and TRBJ2-7; D unclear. CDR1 and CDR2 (germline): MGHRA, YSYEKL. Trimming pared 2 bases from V and 0 bases from J, leaving 11 bases between. This CDR3 contains 15 residues. CDR3 in DNA: TGCGCCAGCAGCCAATTCGACGGGTCCTCCTACGAGCAGTACTTC. Translating gives CASSQFDGSSYEQYF.

The chain links TRBV7-6 to TRBJ1-3; no clear D. The CDR3 totals 13 residues. V gave up 0 bases and J gave up 4 bases, with 4 bases separating them. Germline loops: CDR1 SGHVS, CDR2 FNYEAQ. The CDR3 loop is CASSLAAGNTIYF. CDR3 nucleotide sequence: TGTGCCAGCAGCTTAGCGGCAGGAAACACCATATATTTT.

This clone has only one observation. The chain employs TRBV11-3 and TRBJ2-1, with TRBD2 identical over 13 bases. Germline loops: CDR1 SGHNT, CDR2 YENEEA. This CDR3 contains 16 residues. Trimming removed 1 base from V and 5 bases from J; junction bases left unmatched: 2. CDR3 amino acids: CASSLAGTSGNNEQFF. The CDR3 DNA reads TGTGCCAGCAGCTTAGCCGGGACTAGCGGGAACAATGAGCAGTTCTTC.

This rearrangement joins TRBV5-8 to TRBJ1-3; 8 positions match TRBD1. With V trimmed by 4 bases and J by 3 bases, 6 bases remained unmatched. The germline CDR1 and CDR2 sequences are SGHTS and YDEGEE. This CDR3 contains 15 residues. CDR3: CASSRTGQGGNTIYF. DNA of the CDR3: TGTGCCAGCAGCCGAACCGGACAGGGTGGAAACACCATATATTTT. The full variable domain, rest sourced from reference TRBV5-8 and TRBJ1-3, is EAGVTQSPTHLIKTRGQQATLRCSPISGHTSVYWYQQALGLGLQFLLWYDEGEERNRGNFPPRFSGRQFPNYSSELNVNALELEDSALYLCASSRTGQGGNTIYFGEGSWLTVV.

This chain uses TRBV6-5 with TRBJ2-7, with 7 nucleotides matching TRBD1. Trimming at V came to 8 bases and at J to 4 bases, leaving 5 bases not matched to a gene. This CDR3 has 12 amino acids. In germline, CDR1 is MNHEY, CDR2 SVGAGI. CDR3 bases: TGTGCCAGCGGGACAGCCGATTACGAGCAGTACTTC. Translating it yields CASGTADYEQYF.

V and J are TRBV2 and TRBJ2-5; D is perhaps TRBD1 (6 bases). Trimming pared 10 bases from V and 5 bases from J, leaving 20 bases between. The CDR3 is 14 residues long. Germline CDR1 SNHLY, CDR2 FYNNEI. The CDR3 DNA sequence: TGTGCCACGAGACAGGACCCCAAGGTCGAGACCCAGTACTTC. Encoded protein: CATRQDPKVETQYF.

The CDR3 DNA reads TGTGCCAGCAGCGCGGCGGGTGCCTCCTACGAGCAGTACTTC. Its translation: CASSAAGASYEQYF. The rearrangement joins TRBV7-9 to TRBJ2-7, with D possibly TRBD2 on 5 matching bases. Trimming took 5 bases from V and 0 from J, leaving 11 bases between them. The length of the CDR3 is 14 residues. The germline V gene encodes CDR1 SEHNR and CDR2 FQNEAQ (reference sequence).

The rearrangement links TRBV19 to TRBJ2-7; D is unresolved. The CDR3 is made up of 12 amino acids. Trimming left V 8 bases short and J 6 bases short, with 14 bases between. The germline CDR1 and CDR2 sequences are LNHDA and SQIVND (reference sequence). The CDR3 is CASGSSRLEQYF. The CDR3 DNA reads TGTGCCAGTGGGTCCTCCAGGCTCGAGCAGTACTTC.

This chain joins TRBV6-6 and TRBJ2-7; D perhaps matches TRBD1 (6 bases). V lost 10 bases, J lost 1 base, and 17 bases lay in between. Germline CDR1 MNHNY, CDR2 SVGAGI (reference sequence). This CDR3 region has 14 residues. CDR3 in DNA: TGTGCCACCTCTCCAGGGGCCGCTTCCTACGAGCAGTACTTC. This encodes CATSPGAASYEQYF.

The chain links TRBV28 to TRBJ1-2; the D gene is possibly TRBD1 (6 bases). V lost 5 bases and J 2 bases, leaving 9 bases between the germline ends. The CDR3 sequence is 13 residues long. In germline, CDR1 is MDHEN, CDR2 SYDVKM. CDR3 coding DNA: TGTGCCAGCAGTCAAGGGGGAAACTATGGCTACACCTTC. Amino acid sequence: CASSQGGNYGYTF.

V and J are TRBV18 and TRBJ2-3, with 7 bases lining up with TRBD1. Germline values: CDR1 KGHSH, CDR2 LQKENI. Trimming cost V 2 bases and J 0 bases; bases outside gene matches: 5. The CDR3 is made up of 16 amino acids. The CDR3: CASSPRGTVSTDTQYF. Written as DNA, the CDR3 is TGTGCCAGCTCACCAAGGGGGACAGTAAGCACAGATACGCAGTATTTT.

The chain has TRBV9 and TRBJ2-2; maybe TRBD2 (5 bases). The CDR3 totals 15 residues. Germline CDR1 reads SGDLS; CDR2 reads YYNGEE. With 4 bases removed from V and 0 bases from J, the gap between germline ends came to 10 bases. CDR3 DNA sequence: TGTGCCAGCAGCCCCTCACTAGCGAACACCGGGGAGCTGTTTTTT. Its protein product is CASSPSLANTGELFF.

V and J are TRBV6-4 and TRBJ1-1, with D possibly matching TRBD1 (6 bases). V lost 5 bases and J lost 1, with 11 bases in between. CDR1 and CDR2 (germline): MRHNA, SNTAGT. This CDR3 contains 14 residues. CDR3 region: CASSPGAPNTEAFF. DNA of the CDR3: TGTGCCAGCAGTCCAGGGGCCCCGAACACTGAAGCTTTCTTT.

The chain employs TRBV6-6 and TRBJ2-7, with D maybe TRBD1 (6 bases). The CDR3 has 15 amino acids. Trimming left V 0 bases short and J 5 bases short, with 14 bases between. Germline values: CDR1 MNHNY, CDR2 SVGAGI (reference sequence). The CDR3: CASSYSVQGWDEQYF. As DNA, the CDR3 is TGTGCCAGCAGTTACTCCGTCCAGGGGTGGGACGAGCAGTACTTC.

The CDR3 sequence: CASLGWVDYGYTF. The CDR3 nucleotides are TGTGCCAGCCTAGGATGGGTGGACTATGGCTACACCTTC. This rearrangement joins TRBV6-5 to TRBJ1-2; D uncertain. Trimming cost V 8 bases and J 3 bases, with 13 bases left between them. Germline assignment: CDR1 MNHEY and CDR2 SVGAGI. The CDR3 runs 13 residues.

The chain is built from TRBV4-3 and TRBJ2-5, with 7 positions matching TRBD2. Germline V gene sequence: CDR1 LGHNA, CDR2 YSLEER. J was trimmed by 5 bases and V by 4 bases; bases with no gene match: 7. The CDR3 sequence is 14 residues long. The CDR3 DNA reads as TGCGCCAGCAGCCTACACCTGGGAGGGGAGACCCAGTACTTC. As protein: CASSLHLGGETQYF.

The CDR3 region has the DNA TGTGCCATCAGTGCTAGCTTAGGGATTCGGACTGAAGCTTTCTTT. It yields the protein CAISASLGIRTEAFF. The genes are TRBV10-3 and TRBJ1-1; the D is unclear. CDR3 length equals 15 residues. Germline CDR1 reads ENHRY; CDR2 reads SYGVKD. The V and J ends lost 4 bases and 5 bases respectively, with 17 bases between them.